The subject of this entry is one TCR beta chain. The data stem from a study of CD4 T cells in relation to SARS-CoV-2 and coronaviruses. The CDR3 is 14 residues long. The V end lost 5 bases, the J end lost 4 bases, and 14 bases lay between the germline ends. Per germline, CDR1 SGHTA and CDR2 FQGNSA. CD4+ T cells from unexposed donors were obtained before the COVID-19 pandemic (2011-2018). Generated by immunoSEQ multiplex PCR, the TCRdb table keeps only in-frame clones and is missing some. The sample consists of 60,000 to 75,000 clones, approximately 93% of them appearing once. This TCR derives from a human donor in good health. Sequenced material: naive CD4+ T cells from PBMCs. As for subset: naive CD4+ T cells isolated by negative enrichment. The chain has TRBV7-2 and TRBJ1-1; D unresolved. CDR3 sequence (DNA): TGTGCCAGCAGCGTAAGGGCCCAGAGCACTGAAGCTTTCTTT. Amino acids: CASSVRAQSTEAFF. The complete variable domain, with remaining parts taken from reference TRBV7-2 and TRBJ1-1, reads GAGVSQSPSNKVTEKGKDVELRCDPISGHTALYWYRQSLGQGLEFLIYFQGNSAPDKSGLPSDRFSAERTGGSVSTLTIQRTQQEDSAVYLCASSVRAQSTEAFFGQGTRLTVV.